A selection of T cell receptor beta chains follows, all from one sample in a study of blood T cell repertoires in COVID-19. Sequencing used immunoSEQ multiplex PCR; TCRdb keeps in-frame clones, though not all of them. The repertoire has 75,000 to 100,000 clones, 88% of them found once; the top ten carry 5.5% to 7.5%. The sample was peripheral blood. These receptor sequences come from a man in his 70s with acute or convalescent COVID-19. CDR3s include the opening cysteine and the closing phenylalanine or tryptophan. Each record gives: D gene, clone size, J gene, V gene, CDR3 protein, CDR3 DNA. A D gene is named only where the DNA matches it firmly. The listing skips clone size in some rows; elsewhere it reads once, few, many or a size class.

NA	NA	TRBJ2-1	TRBV12-3/TRBV12-4	CASSLEGLQEQFF	TGTGCCAGCAGTTTGGAGGGACTCCAGGAGCAGTTCTTC
TRBD1	NA	TRBJ1-4	TRBV11-2	CASSLAEGAGEKLFF	TGTGCCAGCAGCTTAGCCGAGGGGGCGGGTGAAAAACTGTTTTTT
NA	NA	TRBJ1-1	TRBV5-1	CASSLVPGSSGEAFF	TGCGCCAGCAGCTTGGTTCCAGGGTCGAGTGGTGAAGCTTTCTTT
TRBD1	NA	TRBJ2-7	TRBV3-1/TRBV3-2	CASSPHIGGGFYEQYF	TGTGCCAGCAGCCCTCACATAGGGGGCGGATTCTACGAGCAGTACTTC
NA	NA	TRBJ1-2	TRBV6-1	CASSEVGPLGGYTF	TGTGCCAGCAGTGAAGTGGGGCCGCTCGGTGGCTACACCTTC
NA	NA	TRBJ2-7	TRBV6-1	CASSEALPGLSYEQYF	TGTGCCAGCAGTGAAGCGCTTCCGGGTCTTTCCTACGAGCAGTACTTC
TRBD1	NA	TRBJ1-1	TRBV5-1	CASNRGQEEAFF	TGCGCCAGCAACAGGGGTCAGGAGGAAGCTTTCTTT
TRBD1	NA	TRBJ2-7	TRBV7-9	CASSFGQGPGEQYF	TGTGCCAGCAGCTTCGGACAGGGGCCGGGCGAGCAGTACTTC
NA	NA	TRBJ1-6	TRBV30	CAWRTSSYNSPLHF	TGTGCCTGGAGGACTAGCTCCTATAATTCACCCCTCCACTTT
NA	NA	TRBJ2-2	TRBV5-1	CASSIRPGTTNTGELFF	TGCGCCAGCAGCATACGCCCCGGGACAACGAACACCGGGGAGCTGTTTTTT
TRBD1	once	TRBJ1-1	TRBV9	CASSDRQGEAFF	TGTGCCAGCAGCGATCGACAGGGTGAAGCTTTCTTT
NA	NA	TRBJ1-4	TRBV7-2	CASSLEGRIRGKLFF	TGTGCCAGCAGCTTAGAGGGCAGGATTAGGGGAAAACTGTTTTTT
TRBD1	NA	TRBJ2-1	TRBV25-1	CASSALTGVNEQFF	TGTGCCAGCAGTGCTTTGACAGGGGTGAATGAGCAGTTCTTC
NA	NA	TRBJ1-5	TRBV6-2/TRBV6-3	CASSEGFQPQHF	TGTGCCAGCAGTGAGGGTTTTCAGCCCCAGCATTTT
TRBD2	NA	TRBJ2-5	TRBV5-1	CASSPGLAGAVQETQYF	TGCGCCAGCAGCCCGGGACTAGCGGGGGCGGTGCAAGAGACCCAGTACTTC
NA	NA	TRBJ1-1	TRBV3-1/TRBV3-2	CASSPSGNTEAFF	TGTGCCAGCAGCCCATCGGGGAACACTGAAGCTTTCTTT
TRBD1	NA	TRBJ1-1	TRBV7-8	CASSKRDRGQNTEAFF	TGTGCCAGCAGCAAAAGGGACAGGGGGCAGAACACTGAAGCTTTCTTT
NA	NA	TRBJ2-1	TRBV11-2	CASSVREVIGNEQFF	TGTGCCAGCAGCGTGAGGGAGGTTATAGGCAATGAGCAGTTCTTC
TRBD1	NA	TRBJ2-7	TRBV11-3	CASSFSGTGLYEQYF	TGTGCCAGCAGCTTCTCCGGGACAGGTCTCTACGAGCAGTACTTC
NA	NA	TRBJ2-7	TRBV19	CASSPPLGILRPIREQYF	TGTGCCAGTAGTCCGCCACTAGGAATCCTTCGGCCTATACGCGAGCAGTACTTC
TRBD1	NA	TRBJ1-4	TRBV4-1	CASSQTDRVLTNEKLFF	TGCGCCAGCAGCCAAACGGACAGGGTTCTGACTAATGAAAAACTGTTTTTT
NA	NA	TRBJ1-1	TRBV6-5	CASSYSSNPGTEAFF	TGTGCCAGCAGTTACTCCTCAAACCCCGGCACTGAAGCTTTCTTT
NA	NA	TRBJ2-4	TRBV28	CASSWRGLAKNIQYF	TGTGCCAGCAGTTGGCGAGGCTTAGCCAAAAACATTCAGTACTTC
NA	NA	TRBJ1-2	TRBV12-3/TRBV12-4	CASRLTANYGYTF	TGTGCCAGCAGACTGACAGCTAACTATGGCTACACCTTC
TRBD2	NA	TRBJ2-1	TRBV29-1	CSVQPMGGRGTYNEQFF	TGCAGCGTCCAACCGATGGGGGGGAGAGGGACGTACAATGAGCAGTTCTTC
TRBD1	NA	TRBJ2-2	TRBV6-2/TRBV6-3	CASSYGHLDRGLYYTGELFF	TGTGCCAGCAGTTACGGGCACTTGGACAGGGGGCTCTATTACACCGGGGAGCTGTTTTTT
NA	NA	TRBJ2-4	TRBV27	CASSGAGLAKNIQYF	TGTGCCAGCAGTGGGGCGGGGTTGGCCAAAAACATTCAGTACTTC
NA	NA	TRBJ1-2	TRBV5-1	CASSTGPGGYGYTF	TGCGCCAGCAGCACGGGACCGGGGGGCTATGGCTACACCTTC
NA	NA	TRBJ2-2	TRBV6-5	CASSHPGLGTGELFF	TGTGCCAGCAGCCACCCGGGGTTAGGCACCGGGGAGCTGTTTTTT
TRBD1	NA	TRBJ2-2	TRBV28	CASSLYGQGQITGELFF	TGTGCCAGCAGTTTATACGGACAGGGGCAAATCACCGGGGAGCTGTTTTTT
TRBD1	NA	TRBJ1-5	TRBV19	CASEDRANQPQHF	TGTGCCAGCGAAGACAGGGCCAATCAGCCCCAGCATTTT
TRBD1	NA	TRBJ1-2	TRBV7-2	CASSLGGQYFAF	TGTGCCAGCAGCTTAGGGGGACAGTATTTTGCCTTC
NA	NA	TRBJ2-6	TRBV29-1	CSVAVGPGANVLTF	TGCAGCGTTGCGGTGGGGCCTGGGGCCAACGTCCTGACTTTC
TRBD2	NA	TRBJ2-1	TRBV28	CASKGLAGLSLIEQFF	TGTGCCAGCAAAGGACTAGCGGGACTTTCGCTGATTGAGCAGTTCTTC
NA	NA	TRBJ2-1	TRBV2	CASSVDAAIQQFF	TGTGCCAGCAGTGTAGACGCAGCGATTCAGCAGTTCTTC
TRBD1	NA	TRBJ1-5	TRBV2	CASSVGGTGNQPQHF	TGTGCCAGCAGTGTTGGGGGGACAGGGAATCAGCCCCAGCATTTT
NA	once	TRBJ2-7	TRBV6-5	CASPPGGGPYEQYF	TGTGCCAGCCCGCCTGGTGGAGGACCCTACGAGCAGTACTTC
NA	once	TRBJ1-4	TRBV11-2	CASSSVNEKLFF	TGTGCCAGCAGCTCCGTTAATGAAAAACTGTTTTTT
NA	NA	TRBJ1-2	TRBV10-1	CASSEHQNYGYTF	TGCGCCAGCAGTGAGCATCAAAACTATGGCTACACCTTC
NA	NA	TRBJ2-6	TRBV5-1	CASSLSSSGANVLTF	TGCGCCAGCAGCTTGTCTAGCTCTGGGGCCAACGTCCTGACTTTC
NA	once	TRBJ1-1	TRBV6-6	CASSSVEAFF	TGTGCCAGCAGCTCGGTTGAAGCTTTCTTT
NA	NA	TRBJ1-3	TRBV9	CASSRNGGAFSGNTIYF	TGTGCCAGCAGCCGGAATGGGGGCGCCTTCTCTGGAAACACCATATATTTT
NA	NA	TRBJ1-1	TRBV14	CASSQSRVVAFF	TGTGCCAGCAGCCAATCCCGAGTGGTAGCTTTCTTT
NA	NA	TRBJ2-3	TRBV6-4	CASSSSPRDTQYF	TGTGCCAGCAGCTCGTCCCCCCGGGATACGCAGTATTTT
TRBD1	NA	TRBJ2-7	TRBV27	CASSPLLGQAYEQYF	TGTGCCAGCAGTCCGTTACTGGGACAGGCCTACGAGCAGTACTTC
TRBD1	NA	TRBJ1-3	TRBV5-1	CASSAQGEGNTIYF	TGCGCCAGCAGCGCACAGGGGGAAGGAAACACCATATATTTT
TRBD1	NA	TRBJ2-3	TRBV2	CASRTGGGDTQYF	TGTGCCAGCAGGACAGGGGGCGGAGATACGCAGTATTTT
TRBD1	NA	TRBJ1-6	TRBV7-9	CASSLGDSLNSPLHF	TGTGCCAGCAGCTTGGGGGACAGTTTAAATTCACCCCTCCACTTT
NA	NA	TRBJ1-4	TRBV4-1	CASSQEGALTTNEKLFF	TGCGCCAGCAGCCAAGAGGGGGCGCTTACAACTAATGAAAAACTGTTTTTT
NA	NA	TRBJ1-2	TRBV6-5	CASSGRDYGYTF	TGTGCCAGCAGCGGCAGGGACTATGGCTACACCTTC
NA	NA	TRBJ2-2	TRBV6-5	CASSRDNAGELFF	TGTGCCAGCTCCCGGGACAACGCCGGGGAGCTGTTTTTT
TRBD1	NA	TRBJ2-2	TRBV18	CASSLQTGGGTGELFF	TGTGCCAGCTCACTACAGACAGGGGGCGGAACCGGGGAGCTGTTTTTT